The 22 T cell receptor beta chains below were found in one sample sequenced in a study of circulating CD8 cells and anti-PD-1 response in melanoma. The QIAseq Immune Repertoire TCR panel built the libraries from roughly 15 ng of total RNA. Each CDR3 protein is one row after TCRdb ran MiXCR on the reads. Counted here are 200 to 250 distinct CDR3 sequences, 10% occurring once; the ten biggest clones make up around two thirds. Live CD3+CD8+TCRalphabeta+ cells were sorted into four subsets by PD-1 and/or TIGIT. This material consisted of CD8+ T cells from PBMCs, taken at baseline or after one month of anti-PD-1 therapy (not recorded which). The receptors shown here come from a human donor with melanoma.

Judged by abundance, this clonotype is medium-sized (0.01 to 0.1%). The chain couples TRBV25-1 to TRBJ2-1; D unresolved. V was shortened by 8 bases and J by 7 bases, with 9 bases between the two germline ends. The CDR3 consists of 11 residues. The germline V gene encodes CDR1 MGHDK and CDR2 SYGVNS. The CDR3 bases are TGTGCCAGCGGGGATTCGAATGAGCAGTTCTTC. Amino acid sequence: CASGDSNEQFF.

This clonotype is labeled large. The chain employs TRBV6-5 and TRBJ1-2, with D possibly matching TRBD1 (5 bases). This CDR3 contains 13 residues. V lost 6 bases and J 6 bases, leaving 14 bases between the germline ends. From germline, CDR1 is MNHEY and CDR2 SVGAGI. Here the CDR3 reads CASRPGAMDGYTF. CDR3 DNA: TGTGCCAGCAGGCCCGGGGCGATGGATGGCTACACCTTC.

By share of the sample, this clonotype is medium-sized (0.01 to 0.1%). The chain uses TRBV28 and TRBJ1-4; maybe TRBD1 (5 bases). CDR3 length: 15 amino acids. V was shortened by 6 bases and J by 4 bases, with 15 bases between the two germline ends. Germline lookup yields CDR1 MDHEN and CDR2 SYDVKM. DNA for the CDR3: TGTGCCAGCAGCTACCAGACAGCCTATAATGAAAAACTGTTTTTT. Translation gives CASSYQTAYNEKLFF.

By proportion, this clonotype is medium-sized. The chain is built from TRBV20-1 and TRBJ2-7; D is unclear. The CDR3 has 15 amino acids. Trimming pared 0 bases from V and 5 bases from J, leaving 17 bases between. Germline lookup yields CDR1 DFQATT and CDR2 SNEGSKA (reference sequence). CDR3 region: CSARDRLSGFDEQYF. The CDR3 DNA follows: TGCAGTGCTAGAGATCGGCTATCTGGGTTTGACGAGCAGTACTTC.

This clonotype is termed large (0.1 to 1%). The chain employs TRBV27 and TRBJ2-1, with 8 bases identical to TRBD2. Germline CDR1 MNHEY, CDR2 SMNVEV (reference sequence). With 6 bases clipped from V and 0 bases from J, the junction kept 7 bases outside the gene matches. This CDR3 contains 16 residues. The CDR3 nucleotides are TGTGCCAGCAGGATTATAGCGGGAAGCTCCTACAATGAGCAGTTCTTC. Its translation: CASRIIAGSSYNEQFF.

Sample share makes this clonotype large. The rearrangement links TRBV28 to TRBJ2-7; weak D call: TRBD1 (6 bases). V lost 5 bases to trimming and J lost 0 bases, with 11 bases between them. CDR1 and CDR2 from the germline V gene are MDHEN and SYDVKM. The CDR3 is made up of 14 amino acids. This CDR3 is CASSRGQNSYEQYF. CDR3 sequence (DNA): TGTGCCAGCAGTCGCGGACAGAACTCCTACGAGCAGTACTTC. The entire variable domain, with the rest obtained from reference TRBV28 and TRBJ2-7, is as follows: DVKVTQSSRYLVKRTGEKVFLECVQDMDHENMFWYRQDPGLGLRLIYFSYDVKMKEKGDIPEGYSVSREKKERFSLILESASTNQTSMYLCASSRGQNSYEQYFGPGTRLTVT.

This clonotype is labeled medium-sized. The chain couples TRBV4-3 to TRBJ2-1; TRBD2 might be the D (5 bases). The V end lost 0 bases, the J end lost 3 bases, and 12 bases lay between the germline ends. The CDR3 consists of 16 residues. Germline CDR1 LGHNA, CDR2 YSLEER. CDR3 amino acids: CASSQDYPGIYNEQFF. CDR3 bases: TGCGCCAGCAGCCAAGATTATCCGGGGATCTACAATGAGCAGTTCTTC.

In DNA form, the CDR3 reads TGCAGTCCCAGGGGCAGACGGGACAGGGGCGACTACGAGCAGTACTTC. Its protein product is CSPRGRRDRGDYEQYF. The chain carries TRBV20-1 and TRBJ2-7; TRBD1 aligns across 10 bases. The CDR3 length is 16 residues. Germline V CDR1 and CDR2: DFQATT, SNEGSKA (reference sequence). The junction had 16 bases not matched to a gene; V was cut back by 8 bases and J by 3 bases.

By proportion, this clonotype is large (0.1 to 1%). The rearrangement links TRBV20-1 to TRBJ2-1; D is ambiguous. This CDR3 contains 15 residues. V lost 3 bases, J lost 4 bases, and 16 bases lay in between. The germline V gene encodes CDR1 DFQATT and CDR2 SNEGSKA (reference sequence). The CDR3 region is CSASEEWNTYNEQFF. The CDR3 DNA reads as TGCAGTGCTAGTGAGGAATGGAATACATACAATGAGCAGTTCTTC.

This chain links TRBV7-3 with TRBJ2-3; D perhaps matches TRBD2 (6 bases). The CDR3 contains 15 residues. Germline V lookup: CDR1 SGHTA, CDR2 FQGTGA. Trimming took off 5 bases at V and 3 bases at J, with 15 bases between the two ends. This CDR3 reads CASSRLAGRTDTQYF. The CDR3 nucleotides are TGTGCCAGCAGCCGGCTGGCGGGAAGGACAGATACGCAGTATTTT.

By frequency in the sample, this clonotype is large. Here the CDR3 reads CASSFFEGNYNEQFF. In DNA form, the CDR3 reads TGTGCCAGCAGTTTTTTTGAGGGGAACTACAATGAGCAGTTCTTC. The V and J genes are TRBV28 and TRBJ2-1; D possibly matches TRBD1 or TRBD2 (5 bases each). With 3 bases removed from V and 3 bases from J, the gap between germline ends came to 12 bases. CDR1 and CDR2 (germline): MDHEN, SYDVKM. The CDR3 sequence is 15 residues long. The full variable domain, completed using reference TRBV28 and TRBJ2-1, is DVKVTQSSRYLVKRTGEKVFLECVQDMDHENMFWYRQDPGLGLRLIYFSYDVKMKEKGDIPEGYSVSREKKERFSLILESASTNQTSMYLCASSFFEGNYNEQFFGPGTRLTVL.

Turning to this clonotype: A read error may be the cause here, since a much bigger clone is one base away. The chain combines TRBV27 with TRBJ1-2; D gene unclear. Trimming stripped 5 bases from V and 0 bases from J, with 19 bases between. The germline gives CDR1 MNHEY, CDR2 SMNVEV (reference sequence). The CDR3 is 17 amino acids. CDR3 DNA sequence: TGTGCCAGCAGTAGTTCGGGAGGATGGACGGCTAACTATGGCTACACCTTC. As protein: CASSSSGGWTANYGYTF.

A note on this clonotype: Possible read error: a much larger clone is one base away. This rearrangement joins TRBV28 to TRBJ1-4, with D possibly TRBD1 on 5 matching bases. Germline V gives CDR1 MDHEN, CDR2 SYDVKM. The CDR3 has 15 residues. Written as DNA, the CDR3 is TGTGCCAGCAGCTACCAGACAGCCTATAATGAAAAACTGTCTTTT. The encoded protein is CASSYQTAYNEKLSF.

By proportion, this clonotype is medium-sized. V is TRBV20-1 and J is TRBJ2-5, with D hard to call. CDR1 and CDR2 (germline): DFQATT, SNEGSKA (reference sequence). The V end was cut by 6 bases, the J end by 2 bases, with 13 bases between. The CDR3 extends over 13 amino acids. The CDR3: CSALDDFQETQYF. DNA of the CDR3: TGCAGTGCCCTAGACGACTTTCAAGAGACCCAGTACTTC.

This clonotype is judged medium-sized. The chain couples TRBV5-8 to TRBJ2-3, with D possibly TRBD2 on 6 matching bases. V lost 2 bases, J lost 3 bases, and 22 bases lay in between. Germline CDR1 is SGHTS and CDR2 is YDEGEE. The length of the CDR3 is 18 residues. The CDR3 reads CASSFDTEGTSITDTQYF. The CDR3 DNA reads TGTGCCAGCAGCTTTGACACGGAGGGTACCTCCATAACAGATACGCAGTATTTT. The variable domain in full, with the rest retrieved from reference TRBV5-8 and TRBJ2-3, is EAGVTQSPTHLIKTRGQQATLRCSPISGHTSVYWYQQALGLGLQFLLWYDEGEERNRGNFPPRFSGRQFPNYSSELNVNALELEDSALYLCASSFDTEGTSITDTQYFGPGTRLTVL.

By frequency in the sample, this clonotype is large. The chain couples TRBV27 to TRBJ2-1; 7 bases match TRBD2. J lost 0 bases, V lost 3 bases, and 8 bases had no gene match. The CDR3 is 17 residues long. The germline V gene has CDR1 MNHEY and CDR2 SMNVEV (reference sequence). CDR3 residues: CASSFVVAGSSYNEQFF. DNA of the CDR3: TGTGCCAGCAGTTTTGTGGTAGCGGGTAGCTCCTACAATGAGCAGTTCTTC.

The chain links TRBV7-3 to TRBJ1-1, with D unclear. Trimming cost V 4 bases and J 1 base, with 16 bases left between them. Germline CDR1 is SGHTA and CDR2 is FQGTGA. This CDR3 is built from 16 residues. The CDR3 DNA sequence: TGTGCCAGCAGCTCCCCCCGAGGGCTAAAGAACACTGAAGCTTTCTTT. Residues: CASSSPRGLKNTEAFF.

In its sample, this clonotype ranks as large (0.1 to 1%). This sequence joins TRBV28 and TRBJ2-1; TRBD2 aligns across 9 bases. Losses at the gene ends were 5 bases for V and 1 base for J; bases not matched to a gene: 6. The germline gives CDR1 MDHEN, CDR2 SYDVKM. The CDR3 is 16 amino acids. The CDR3 here is CASSPSSGRSYNEQFF. CDR3 DNA sequence: TGTGCCAGCAGTCCGTCCAGCGGGAGGTCCTACAATGAGCAGTTCTTC. Using reference TRBV28 and TRBJ2-1 for the parts outside the CDR3, the full variable domain is DVKVTQSSRYLVKRTGEKVFLECVQDMDHENMFWYRQDPGLGLRLIYFSYDVKMKEKGDIPEGYSVSREKKERFSLILESASTNQTSMYLCASSPSSGRSYNEQFFGPGTRLTVL.

This clonotype is large (0.1 to 1%) by share. The chain uses TRBV28 and TRBJ2-1; 9 nucleotides align to TRBD1. Germline CDR1 MDHEN, CDR2 SYDVKM. This CDR3 region has 13 residues. Losses at the gene ends were 2 bases for V and 7 bases for J; bases not matched to a gene: 0. In DNA, the CDR3 is TGTGCCAGCAGTTTAGACAGGGGGAATGAGCAGTTCTTC. It translates to CASSLDRGNEQFF. Variable domain in full (rest from reference TRBV28 and TRBJ2-1): DVKVTQSSRYLVKRTGEKVFLECVQDMDHENMFWYRQDPGLGLRLIYFSYDVKMKEKGDIPEGYSVSREKKERFSLILESASTNQTSMYLCASSLDRGNEQFFGPGTRLTVL.

By share, this clonotype ranks as medium-sized (0.01 to 0.1%). At one boundary the junction diverges from the germline segment, which might be a read error. The chain links TRBV27 to TRBJ2-7; D possibly matches TRBD1 or TRBD2 (6 bases each). CDR1 is MNHEY and CDR2 is SMNVEV in the germline V gene (reference sequence). The CDR3 is made up of 14 amino acids. The CDR3 coding sequence is TGTGCCACCAGTTTATCGGGGGCCTCCTACGAGCAGTACTTC. Its translation is CATSLSGASYEQYF.

This clonotype is large. The V gene is TRBV28, the J gene TRBJ2-1; 8 nucleotides align to TRBD2. CDR1 is MDHEN, CDR2 SYDVKM, per germline. The CDR3 is 16 residues long. The V gene end was trimmed by 5 bases and the J gene end by 9 bases; junction bases not matched to a gene: 15. The CDR3 reads CASSPVGAGDLSEQFF. The CDR3 DNA reads TGTGCCAGCAGTCCCGTCGGAGCGGGAGACCTCAGTGAGCAGTTCTTC.

By frequency in the sample, this clonotype is large (0.1 to 1%). The chain uses TRBV3-1 and TRBJ2-2; D is uncertain. V dropped 0 bases and J dropped 5 bases, with 4 bases sitting between them. The CDR3 is 13 residues long. Germline CDR1 reads LGHDT; CDR2 reads YNNKEL (reference sequence). The CDR3 DNA follows: TGTGCCAGCAGCCAAGATGATACCGGGGAGCTGTTTTTT. Encoded protein: CASSQDDTGELFF.